Following are 20 T cell receptor beta chains from one sample sequenced in a study of T cell repertoires in cytomegalovirus infection. TCRdb reprocessed the reads with MiXCR, giving one entry per CDR3 protein. The repertoire holds roughly 320,000 distinct CDR3 sequences, with approximately 9.5% as singletons. Input material: PBMCs. The receptors originated from a human donor in good health (CMV status not recorded). Some clones in this sample may be carry-over from other donors' samples.

This clonotype has a count of ten or more. The V and J genes are TRBV28 and TRBJ1-2, with 8 nucleotides matching TRBD1. The CDR3 consists of 16 residues. With V trimmed by 1 base and J by 7 bases, 11 bases remained unmatched. Looked up from germline, CDR1 is MDHEN and CDR2 is SYDVKM. CDR3: CASSLLGRQGASGYTF. The CDR3 nucleotides are TGTGCCAGCAGTTTATTGGGGCGGCAGGGGGCCTCTGGCTACACCTTC.

At least ten counts were recorded for this clonotype. V is TRBV7-2 and J is TRBJ2-5, with 8 bases matching TRBD2. The CDR3 is 14 residues long. V gave up 1 base and J gave up 4 bases; unmatched junction bases: 2. Germline V gives CDR1 SGHTA, CDR2 FQGNSA. CDR3 residues: CASSLGLAGETQYF. CDR3 DNA sequence: TGTGCCAGCAGCTTAGGGCTAGCGGGAGAGACCCAGTACTTC.

This clonotype was seen only a few times. V usage is TRBV20-1 and J usage is TRBJ1-2, with 7 bases aligning to TRBD1. The CDR3 runs to 14 residues. The V and J ends lost 6 bases and 5 bases, in that order; junction bases with no gene match: 12. The V gene's germline CDR1 is DFQATT and CDR2 SNEGSKA (reference sequence). The CDR3 loop reads CSASSAGGDYGYTF. CDR3 sequence (DNA): TGCAGTGCCAGTTCAGCAGGGGGTGATTATGGCTACACCTTC.

This chain joins TRBV19 and TRBJ2-7, with 8 positions matching TRBD2. Germline V gene sequence: CDR1 LNHDA, CDR2 SQIVND (reference sequence). With 3 bases clipped from V and 3 bases from J, the junction kept 1 base outside the gene matches. CDR3 length: 13 residues. The CDR3 reads CASSMLAGYEQYF. CDR3 bases: TGTGCCAGTAGTATGCTAGCGGGCTACGAGCAGTACTTC.

This sequence joins TRBV10-3 and TRBJ2-1, with 13 positions matching TRBD2. The CDR3 has 13 residues. V gave up 6 bases and J gave up 13 bases; unmatched junction bases: 6. The V gene's germline CDR1 is ENHRY and CDR2 SYGVKD. The chain's CDR3 is CAISPTSGRAQFF. In nucleotides, the CDR3 is TGTGCCATCAGCCCCACTAGCGGGAGGGCCCAGTTCTTC.

The table lists this clonotype with many counts. J is TRBJ1-1 and V is TRBV27, with D perhaps TRBD1 (5 bases). CDR1 and CDR2 from the germline V gene are MNHEY and SMNVEV (reference sequence). Trimming shortened V by 1 base and J by 6 bases, and 18 bases separated the two germline ends. This CDR3 has 16 residues. The CDR3 reads CASSLWAPIEGSEAFF. In nucleotides, the CDR3 is TGTGCCAGCAGTTTATGGGCGCCCATCGAGGGGTCTGAAGCTTTCTTT.

This clonotype appeared a few times. This chain links TRBV23-1 with TRBJ2-7; 9 bases line up with TRBD1. TRBV23-1 is labeled an ORF, and its function is uncertain. The V segment lost 7 bases and the J segment 3 bases; nucleotides outside the gene matches: 4. The CDR3 is 13 residues long. Written as DNA, the CDR3 is TGCGCCAGCAACGGGACAGGGATCTACGAGCAGTACTTC. Residues: CASNGTGIYEQYF.

In this sample, this clonotype turned up many times. V is TRBV6-1 and J is TRBJ2-7, with D possibly being TRBD1 (6 bases). The CDR3 consists of 14 residues. V was clipped by 2 bases and J by 6 bases, with 14 bases between them. Germline V gene data show CDR1 as MNHNS and CDR2 as SASEGT. The CDR3 DNA sequence: TGTGCCAGCAGTGAAAACATATCCAGGGGCGAGCAGTACTTC. This codes for CASSENISRGEQYF.

This clonotype was seen only a few times. The DNA for the CDR3 is TGTGCCAGCAGTTTGGGGGGGGGGAGGGCCATTGAGCAGTTCTTC. It is translated as CASSLGGGRAIEQFF. This sequence joins TRBV27 and TRBJ2-1, with 7 bases fitting TRBD2. V trimming: 3 bases; J trimming: 9 bases; junction bases outside the gene matches: 11. CDR3 size: 15 residues. The germline CDR1 and CDR2 sequences are MNHEY and SMNVEV (reference sequence).

This clonotype appeared many times. CDR3 region: CASSPWTESDTQYF. CDR3 DNA sequence: TGTGCCAGCAGCCCTTGGACGGAGTCGGATACGCAGTATTTT. The chain is built from TRBV11-3 and TRBJ2-3, with D hard to call. Trimming removed 5 bases from V and 6 bases from J, with 15 bases in between. This CDR3 is 14 amino acids long. Germline V gene data show CDR1 as SGHNT and CDR2 as YENEEA.

This clonotype was seen more than once but under ten times. The CDR3 loop is CASSLRLELWNEQFF. CDR3 sequence (DNA): TGTGCCAGCAGTCTACGACTAGAACTCTGGAATGAGCAGTTCTTC. The V and J genes are TRBV28 and TRBJ2-1, with TRBD2 as a possible D gene (6 bases). V was clipped by 5 bases and J by 7 bases, with 18 bases between them. CDR1 and CDR2 (germline): MDHEN, SYDVKM. The CDR3 is 15 residues long.

At least ten counts were recorded for this clonotype. The V call is TRBV7-2, the J call TRBJ1-1; unclear D gene. The CDR3 consists of 13 residues. CDR1 and CDR2 (germline): SGHTA, FQGNSA. V lost 6 bases and J lost 1, with 9 bases in between. In DNA form, the CDR3 reads TGTGCCAGCAGTATTCAGAGGAACACTGAAGCTTTCTTT. It specifies CASSIQRNTEAFF. Based on the CDR3 plus reference TRBV7-2 and TRBJ1-1, the full variable domain is GAGVSQSPSNKVTEKGKDVELRCDPISGHTALYWYRQSLGQGLEFLIYFQGNSAPDKSGLPSDRFSAERTGGSVSTLTIQRTQQEDSAVYLCASSIQRNTEAFFGQGTRLTVV.

The rearrangement links TRBV6-2 or TRBV6-3 to TRBJ2-7; 7 nucleotides line up with TRBD1. V lost 5 bases to trimming and J lost 1 base; unmatched junction nucleotides: 11. Germline assignment: CDR1 MNHEY and CDR2 SVGEGT. The CDR3 runs 16 residues. CDR3 sequence (DNA): TGTGCCAGCAGTGAAAACGCTGTGACAGGGTCCTACGAGCAGTACTTC. Translated, it gives CASSENAVTGSYEQYF.

This clonotype occurred a few times. The chain links TRBV29-1 to TRBJ2-1, with 7 bases matching TRBD1. J was trimmed by 0 bases and V by 3 bases; bases with no gene match: 8. The CDR3 extends over 16 amino acids. The V gene's germline CDR1 is SQVTM and CDR2 ANQGSEA. DNA of the CDR3: TGCAGCGTTGAGTTCCCAGGGGGAAGCTCCTACAATGAGCAGTTCTTC. Amino acids: CSVEFPGGSSYNEQFF.

This clonotype has more than one count but fewer than ten. The chain joins TRBV27 to TRBJ2-3, with unresolved D. From germline, CDR1 is MNHEY and CDR2 SMNVEV (reference sequence). This CDR3 contains 15 residues. Trimming cost V 5 bases and J 1 base, with 13 bases left between them. This CDR3 is CASSPHRLGTDTQYF. CDR3 DNA: TGTGCCAGCAGTCCCCATAGATTGGGCACAGATACGCAGTATTTT.

Ten or more counts support this clonotype. The V gene is TRBV7-2, the J gene TRBJ2-3, with TRBD2 matching over 11 bases. This CDR3 has 17 amino acids. J was trimmed by 3 bases and V by 6 bases; bases with no gene match: 11. The germline V gene has CDR1 SGHTA and CDR2 FQGNSA. CDR3 coding DNA: TGTGCCAGCAGATCTCACCCTCGGACTAGCGGGACAGATACGCAGTATTTT. It encodes CASRSHPRTSGTDTQYF.

This clonotype was recorded many times. This chain links TRBV7-2 with TRBJ2-3; 8 bases align to TRBD2. In germline, CDR1 is SGHTA, CDR2 FQGNSA. J was trimmed by 0 bases and V by 7 bases; bases with no gene match: 18. The CDR3 spans 19 residues. Written as DNA, the CDR3 is TGTGCCAGCACCATTTACGCGACTAGCGTTTCCACTAGCACAGATACGCAGTATTTT. Encoded protein: CASTIYATSVSTSTDTQYF.

This clonotype has at least ten counts. V is TRBV20-1 and J is TRBJ2-7, with D unclear. The CDR3 length is 14 residues. Germline CDR1 and CDR2: DFQATT and SNEGSKA (reference sequence). V was trimmed by 6 bases and J by 2 bases, leaving 17 bases between them. The CDR3 DNA is TGCAGTGCCCTTCACACACTACGGGCCTACGAGCAGTACTTC. It translates to CSALHTLRAYEQYF.

This clonotype was seen a handful of times. V and J are TRBV27 and TRBJ1-6; 8 positions agree with TRBD1. The germline V gene has CDR1 MNHEY and CDR2 SMNVEV (reference sequence). This CDR3 is built from 15 residues. V lost 3 bases, J lost 7 bases, and 5 bases stayed unmatched. This CDR3 is CASSFQGARNSPLHF. CDR3 nucleotide sequence: TGTGCCAGCAGTTTCCAGGGGGCCAGAAATTCACCCCTCCACTTT.

This clonotype was seen many times. The genes are TRBV7-2 and TRBJ2-1; TRBD1 agrees at 7 bases. Per germline, CDR1 SGHTA and CDR2 FQGNSA. The trim removed 5 bases at V and 6 bases at J, leaving 7 bases unmatched. This CDR3 comprises 14 residues. In nucleotides, the CDR3 is TGTGCCAGCAGCACCCGGACAGGACTCAATGAGCAGTTCTTC. This encodes CASSTRTGLNEQFF. Supplemented by reference TRBV7-2 and TRBJ2-1, the full variable domain reads GAGVSQSPSNKVTEKGKDVELRCDPISGHTALYWYRQSLGQGLEFLIYFQGNSAPDKSGLPSDRFSAERTGGSVSTLTIQRTQQEDSAVYLCASSTRTGLNEQFFGPGTRLTVL.